These T cell receptor beta chains were read from a single sample in a study of siplizumab effects on memory and regulatory T cells. The protocol was immunoSEQ multiplex PCR, while the TCRdb copy is restricted to in-frame clones and leaves out a portion. Counted here are 70,000 to 95,000 clones, about nine tenths occurring once; the ten biggest clones make up roughly 15%. Sequences were obtained from CD4+ T cells sorted from blood. The receptors were sampled from a human donor in good health. The CDR3 runs from the conserved cysteine through the conserved F or W. D genes are given only for firm matches. For some rows the clone size is stated as once, few or many, or as a class when expanded; others skip it.

v_gene,abundance,j_gene,d_gene,CDR3aa,CDR3nt
TRBV30,.,TRBJ2-1,.,CAWSPKGWARNEQFF,TGTGCCTGGAGCCCTAAAGGATGGGCGCGTAATGAGCAGTTCTTC
TRBV30,.,TRBJ1-5,.,CAWSERGSGNQPQHF,TGTGCCTGGAGTGAACGGGGATCGGGGAATCAGCCCCAGCATTTT
TRBV30,.,TRBJ2-1,.,CAREASSYNEQFF,TGTGCGAGGGAGGCTAGCTCCTACAATGAGCAGTTCTTC
TRBV7-3,.,TRBJ2-1,.,CASSNPLANNEQFF,TGTGCCAGCAGCAACCCTCTAGCGAACAATGAGCAGTTCTTC
TRBV27,.,TRBJ2-5,.,CASSFRSGAEETQYF,TGTGCCAGCAGTTTCCGTTCGGGGGCTGAAGAGACCCAGTACTTC
TRBV19,.,TRBJ2-1,.,CATLRTASSYNEQFF,TGTGCCACCCTCCGCACAGCGAGCTCCTACAATGAGCAGTTCTTC
TRBV23-1,.,TRBJ2-1,.,CASSVVGAHEQFF,TGCGCCAGCAGTGTGGTGGGAGCTCATGAGCAGTTCTTC
TRBV6-5,.,TRBJ2-3,.,CASSTGQYTDTQYF,TGTGCCAGCAGTACAGGACAGTACACAGATACGCAGTATTTT
TRBV2,.,TRBJ1-1,.,CASPGELGNAAEAFF,TGTGCCAGCCCGGGGGAATTGGGAAACGCCGCTGAAGCTTTCTTT
TRBV10-3,.,TRBJ2-5,TRBD1,CAISITPQGAETQYF,TGTGCCATCAGCATAACACCACAGGGGGCTGAGACCCAGTACTTC
TRBV6-1,.,TRBJ1-2,.,CASSEVGTYGYTF,TGTGCCAGCAGTGAAGTGGGGACCTATGGCTACACCTTC
TRBV29-1,.,TRBJ2-3,TRBD2,CSVEGLAGPTDTQYF,TGCAGCGTTGAGGGACTAGCGGGACCCACAGATACGCAGTATTTT
TRBV27,.,TRBJ2-7,TRBD2,CASSRLAGAYEQYF,TGTGCCAGCAGTCGGTTAGCGGGAGCCTACGAGCAGTACTTC
TRBV12-5,few,TRBJ1-5,.,CASGLLTPQHF,TGTGCTAGTGGTCTCCTGACGCCCCAGCATTTT
TRBV5-1,.,TRBJ1-1,.,CASSARQGSEAFF,TGCGCCAGCAGCGCTCGGCAGGGGTCTGAAGCTTTCTTT
TRBV10-2,.,TRBJ1-1,.,CASSQFLAEAFF,TGCGCCAGCAGTCAGTTTCTCGCTGAAGCTTTCTTT
TRBV5-1,.,TRBJ2-7,TRBD1,CASSRGYGTGAFDEQYF,TGCGCCAGCAGCCGGGGGTACGGGACAGGGGCTTTCGACGAGCAGTACTTC
TRBV25-1,.,TRBJ2-7,.,CASSDHRDANEQYF,TGTGCCAGCAGTGACCACAGGGATGCCAACGAGCAGTACTTC
TRBV9,.,TRBJ2-3,.,CASSPGNPPDTQYF,TGTGCCAGCAGCCCGGGGAACCCCCCGGATACGCAGTATTTT
TRBV14,.,TRBJ2-2,.,CASSQFLRRRAGELFF,TGTGCCAGCAGCCAATTTTTGAGGAGGAGGGCCGGGGAGCTGTTTTTT
TRBV5-1,.,TRBJ2-7,.,CASSFGWGRTYEQYF,TGCGCCAGCAGCTTTGGTTGGGGGAGAACCTACGAGCAGTACTTC
TRBV12-2,.,TRBJ2-6,.,CASRRPIGRSSGANVLTF,TGTGCAAGTCGCCGCCCGATAGGAAGAAGCTCTGGGGCCAACGTCCTGACTTTC
TRBV7-2,.,TRBJ2-4,.,CASSLGGFKNIQYF,TGTGCCAGCAGCTTAGGGGGATTCAAAAACATTCAGTACTTC
TRBV20-1,once,TRBJ2-2,.,CSAVAGELFF,TGCAGTGCCGTAGCCGGGGAGCTGTTTTTT
TRBV7-9,few,TRBJ1-4,.,CASSSSRDFAEKLFF,TGTGCCAGCAGCTCCTCCCGGGACTTTGCTGAAAAACTGTTTTTT
TRBV14,.,TRBJ1-1,.,CASSQVGRQTKIEAFF,TGTGCCAGCAGCCAAGTAGGTAGGCAGACAAAGATTGAAGCTTTCTTT
TRBV19,.,TRBJ2-5,TRBD1,CASSTYRDRAETQYF,TGTGCCAGTAGTACCTACCGGGACAGGGCAGAGACCCAGTACTTC
TRBV28,.,TRBJ1-2,.,CASRAGPSDRGYTF,TGTGCCAGCAGGGCAGGGCCCTCAGACAGGGGCTACACCTTC
TRBV19,.,TRBJ2-7,.,CASSIESGRWVEQYF,TGTGCCAGTAGTATAGAATCCGGTAGATGGGTTGAGCAGTACTTC
TRBV2,.,TRBJ2-3,TRBD1,CASSVVGRGPTDTQYF,TGTGCCAGCAGTGTCGTTGGCAGGGGGCCCACAGATACGCAGTATTTT
TRBV28,.,TRBJ2-5,.,CASRQETQYF,TGTGCCAGCAGGCAAGAGACCCAGTACTTC
TRBV28,few,TRBJ1-2,TRBD1,CASSRTGARGVLGTF,TGTGCCAGCAGTCGGACAGGGGCCAGGGGTGTCCTGGGCACCTTC
TRBV29-1,.,TRBJ2-7,.,CSVDGGGPGEQYF,TGCAGCGTTGACGGTGGGGGGCCTGGGGAGCAGTACTTC
TRBV29-1,.,TRBJ2-7,TRBD2,CSVEDATSGRYEQYF,TGCAGCGTTGAAGATGCGACTAGCGGGAGGTACGAGCAGTACTTC
TRBV27,.,TRBJ2-1,TRBD2,CASSSPRLAGASNEQFF,TGTGCCAGCAGTTCGCCGAGACTAGCGGGAGCGAGCAATGAGCAGTTCTTC
TRBV5-8,.,TRBJ1-5,.,CASSEVFNQPQHF,TGTGCCAGCAGCGAAGTATTCAATCAGCCCCAGCATTTT
TRBV5-1,.,TRBJ1-3,.,CASSMGPASSGNTIYF,TGCGCCAGCAGCATGGGACCGGCCAGCTCTGGAAACACCATATATTTT
TRBV6-1,.,TRBJ2-7,.,CASGRGFDEQYF,TGTGCCAGCGGCAGGGGTTTCGACGAGCAGTACTTC
TRBV7-3,.,TRBJ2-3,.,CASSKTRTDTQYF,TGTGCCAGCAGCAAAACGAGAACAGATACGCAGTATTTT
TRBV29-1,.,TRBJ1-5,.,CSVEEDSNQPQHF,TGCAGCGTTGAGGAAGATAGCAATCAGCCCCAGCATTTT
TRBV27,.,TRBJ2-1,TRBD2,CASSYGLANEQFF,TGTGCCAGCAGTTACGGACTAGCCAATGAGCAGTTCTTC
TRBV29-1,.,TRBJ1-2,.,CSVARGNYGYTF,TGCAGCGTGGCAAGGGGGAACTATGGCTACACCTTC
TRBV7-2,.,TRBJ1-3,.,CASSLAPSGNTIYF,TGTGCCAGCAGCTTAGCACCCTCTGGAAACACCATATATTTT
TRBV9,.,TRBJ2-1,TRBD2,CASSGNQPGLYVGEQFF,TGTGCCAGCAGCGGAAACCAACCGGGACTATATGTTGGTGAGCAGTTCTTC
TRBV5-6,.,TRBJ1-5,TRBD1,CASSSRGMRNQPQHF,TGTGCCAGCAGCTCCAGGGGGATGCGCAATCAGCCCCAGCATTTT
TRBV30,.,TRBJ2-1,.,CAWSVLGAGVVNEQFF,TGTGCCTGGAGTGTATTGGGGGCGGGCGTAGTAAATGAGCAGTTCTTC
TRBV28,.,TRBJ2-3,TRBD2,CASSFRGRSDTQYF,TGTGCCAGCAGTTTCCGCGGGAGGTCAGATACGCAGTATTTT
TRBV19,.,TRBJ1-4,.,CASTSDANEKLFF,TGTGCCAGTACCTCGGACGCGAATGAAAAACTGTTTTTT